The present entry profiles one TCR beta chain with its context. Its antigen has not been determined. The record has no base qualities; no much larger clone is one base away. Read against the paper, the sample's time point label means: peripheral blood 6 weeks after treatment start. The cohort included about 30 patients with locally advanced or metastatic urothelial carcinoma who were treated at Memorial Sloan Kettering on a trial protocol. Peripheral blood mononuclear cells were collected pretreatment and during treatment, with between 1 and 8 total time points per patient. The Qiagen DNeasy Blood extraction kit was used to purify genomic DNA from total PBMCs and tumor samples. Collected pretreatment and during treatment, PBMCs were isolated and stored as previously described. This sample stems from a study of PD-L1 blockade in urothelial cancer (dated by TCRdb to about 2017). Notes on the research overall: All patients started therapy around 2014 and received atezolizumab 1,200 mg intravenously every 3 weeks. A median of about 140,000 T cells and some 90,000 unique TCRs was obtained from blood samples, and a median clonality of around 0.08 was observed. Durable clinical benefit was achieved by nine patients but not by the remaining 20. About 90% of the 29 patients were identified as males with urothelial cancer of bladder origin, and a prior smoking history was reported by 18 of 29 patients. Pretreatment blood TCR-seq was available for about 27 patients, at least one posttreatment blood collection was obtained for about 25 patients, and tumor TCR-seq was available for about 25 patients. In the same patients, whole exome sequencing and RNA sequencing of pretreatment tumors were performed in addition to TCR sequencing. Blood samples were analyzed at two time points: 3 weeks after treatment start (second dose) and 6 weeks after treatment start. Patients had an ECOG performance status of 0 or 1 and had received between 0 and 3 prior chemotherapy regimens. Durable clinical benefit meant progression-free survival longer than 6 months, and TCR features were also tested against progression-free and overall survival. The study was an exploratory multi-omic analysis of somatic, immune and clinical correlates of response to PD-L1 blockade with atezolizumab in urothelial cancer. Pretreatment tumor samples, along with matched peripheral blood collected serially before and after atezolizumab treatment, underwent TCR sequencing. General findings and caveats noted by the study authors: Greater expansion of tumor-associated TCR clones in peripheral blood 3 weeks after the start of treatment was observed in patients with durable benefit (n of about 24, p = 0.022). A pretreatment peripheral blood TCR clonality below the median was linked to improved progression-free and overall survival. Because the sample size was small (n of about 30) and many exploratory analyses were performed, the results are intended to be hypothesis-generating.

Cut back by 4 bases and 4 bases, the V and J ends lie 18 bases apart. The germline V gene sets CDR1 to SGHRS and CDR2 to YFSETQ. Its CDR3 holds 15 amino acids, cysteine through phenylalanine. This entry keeps only the CDR3 DNA: 45 bases, framed from base 1. To estimate absolute template abundance from read counts, synthetic TCR analog templates were spiked into each PCR. Using the immunoSEQ assay, TCRbeta CDR3 regions were amplified from genomic DNA with bias-controlled V and J gene primers. Sequencing of rearranged TCRbeta segments was done at approximately 20X coverage. The paper's data handling went like this. Sequencing errors were corrected by clustering, and CDR3s were annotated against IMGT so that V, D and J genes could be assigned. Downstream analyses used only productive TCRbeta rearrangements, leaving out any out-of-frame or stop-codon sequences. Clonality was calculated as one minus the Shannon entropy normalized by the log of the number of unique productive sequences. Clones differing between time points or between blood and tumor were identified using Fisher's exact test with Benjamini-Hochberg correction, with an adjusted p below 0.01 applied as the threshold. TCRdb took this table from immuneACCESS and kept in-frame rearrangements with V and J called. Such tables lack part of the clones; where checked against another copy, unresolved V genes explain under half of the gap, and the rest is unexplained. V and J calls and clone size come straight from that table; D and trimming were deduced from the DNA. For this sample the table gives about 120,000 clones, of which 80% to 90% were detected only once. The top ten clones comprise around 1.7% of the sample.

The clonotype was recovered from a man between 60 and 75 years old with urothelial cancer. The starting material was PBMCs, obtained around atezolizumab (anti-PD-L1) treatment. The rearranged segments are TRBV5-1 and TRBJ2-7, and possibly TRBD2, on 6 matching bases. At the DNA level, the sequence is TGCGCCAGCAGCGCCTCCCCCGCCGCGGGATACGAGCAGTACTTC. It codes for CASSASPAAGYEQYF.